This entry lists 20 T cell receptor beta chains sequenced from one sample in a study of cytomegalovirus exposure and HLA in healthy donors. PCR involved 60 Vbeta and 13 Jbeta primers. Assay: immunoSEQ multiplex PCR; the TCRdb copy retains only in-frame clones and omits some. The profile shows more than 100,000 clones, over 60% of them singletons. The material sequenced was PBMCs. The receptors derive from a woman in her thirties or forties in good health and CMV-seropositive.

This clone was seen more than once but under ten times. The chain joins TRBV5-4 to TRBJ1-4, with 7 bases identical to TRBD1. Looked up from germline, CDR1 is SGHNT and CDR2 is YYREEE (reference sequence). V dropped 10 bases and J dropped 8; count of bases not matched to a gene: 14. The CDR3 loop spans 14 amino acids. CDR3: CAQSEGAGLEKLFF. CDR3 in DNA: TGTGCCCAAAGCGAGGGGGCAGGGCTCGAAAAACTGTTTTTT.

The chain links TRBV5-5 to TRBJ2-1, with TRBD1 matching over 7 bases. The length of the CDR3 is 17 residues. CDR1 is SGHKS and CDR2 is YYEKEE in the germline V gene (reference sequence). Losses at the gene ends were 0 bases for V and 2 bases for J; bases not matched to a gene: 8. Written as DNA, the CDR3 is TGTGCCAGCAGCTTGGCTCCGGTGACAGGGCCCTACAATGAGCAGTTCTTC. Amino acids: CASSLAPVTGPYNEQFF.

The CDR3 spells CASSDPLPRREQYF. CDR3 coding DNA: TGTGCCAGCAGTGATCCTTTACCGCGCCGCGAGCAGTACTTC. The V call is TRBV6-1, the J call TRBJ2-7; the D is unclear. The CDR3 runs to 14 residues. V was cut by 3 bases and J by 6 bases, with 15 bases left in between. Germline CDR1 reads MNHNS; CDR2 reads SASEGT.

This chain links TRBV7-9 with TRBJ1-2; D may be TRBD1 (6 bases). The germline V and J ends were trimmed by 5 bases and 8 bases, with 15 bases remaining between them. This CDR3 has 13 amino acids. The germline V gene encodes CDR1 SEHNR and CDR2 FQNEAQ (reference sequence). The CDR3 DNA is TGTGCCAGCAGCGCACCCCAGGGACACGGCTACACCTTC. Encoded protein: CASSAPQGHGYTF. Looking up the rest from reference TRBV7-9 and TRBJ1-2 gives the full variable domain: DTGVSQNPRHKITKRGQNVTFRCDPISEHNRLYWYRQTLGQGPEFLTYFQNEAQLEKSRLLSDRFSAERPKGSFSTLEIQRTEQGDSAMYLCASSAPQGHGYTFGSGTRLTVV.

V usage is TRBV5-1 and J usage is TRBJ2-2; 10 bases agree with TRBD2. The CDR3 length is 15 residues. With 4 bases clipped from V and 6 bases from J, the junction kept 6 bases outside the gene matches. Germline V CDR1 and CDR2: SGHRS, YFSETQ. DNA of the CDR3: TGCGCCAGCAGCAAACTAGCGGGAACGGCCGGGGAGCTGTTTTTT. This codes for CASSKLAGTAGELFF.

The chain uses TRBV19 and TRBJ2-3; TRBD2 matches 13 bases. The germline gives CDR1 LNHDA, CDR2 SQIVND (reference sequence). V lost 5 bases to trimming and J lost 4 bases; unmatched junction nucleotides: 6. The CDR3 has 16 residues. CDR3 DNA sequence: TGTGCCAGTAGTTTACGACTAGCGGGAGGCCCAGATACGCAGTATTTT. As protein: CASSLRLAGGPDTQYF. Complete variable domain (other parts from reference TRBV19 and TRBJ2-3): DGGITQSPKYLFRKEGQNVTLSCEQNLNHDAMYWYRQDPGQGLRLIYYSQIVNDFQKGDIAEGYSVSREKKESFPLTVTSAQKNPTAFYLCASSLRLAGGPDTQYFGPGTRLTVL.

This clone was counted between two and nine times. The chain joins TRBV25-1 to TRBJ2-3; 8 bases are shared with TRBD2. The V segment lost 6 bases and the J segment 9 bases; nucleotides outside the gene matches: 11. CDR1 and CDR2 (germline): MGHDK, SYGVNS. The CDR3 loop spans 14 amino acids. CDR3: CASRVAGPGGTQYF. Written as DNA, the CDR3 is TGTGCCAGCAGGGTAGCGGGGCCCGGGGGGACGCAGTATTTT.

This clone appeared a single time. This chain links TRBV7-8 with TRBJ2-7, with 7 nucleotides matching TRBD1. Germline trimming cut 1 base from V and 0 bases from J; bases unmatched to any gene: 12. The CDR3 is 18 amino acids. Looked up from germline, CDR1 is SGHVS and CDR2 is FQNEAQ. CDR3 DNA: TGTGCCAGCAGCTTAGAGGCCCCAAGACAGGGCCACTCCTACGAGCAGTACTTC. Translation gives CASSLEAPRQGHSYEQYF.

This clone has only one observation. The chain combines TRBV5-1 with TRBJ1-6, with TRBD1 identical over 7 bases. This CDR3 spans 15 amino acids. Germline-derived CDR1 and CDR2 are SGHRS and YFSETQ. The V segment lost 0 bases and the J segment 9 bases; nucleotides outside the gene matches: 6. CDR3 DNA: TGCGCCAGCAGCTTGGCAGGGGGGCGTACTTCACCCCTCCACTTT. This codes for CASSLAGGRTSPLHF.

Here the CDR3 DNA reads TGTGCCAGCAGCCCCAGTTGGGACAGGGCCAACGAGCAGTACTTC. Its protein product is CASSPSWDRANEQYF. The V gene is TRBV11-3, the J gene TRBJ2-7, with 9 nucleotides matching TRBD1. CDR1 and CDR2 from the germline V gene are SGHNT and YENEEA. J gave up 5 bases and V 5 bases, and 10 bases lay outside the gene matches. The length of the CDR3 is 15 residues. Full variable domain (rest looked up from reference TRBV11-3 and TRBJ2-7): EAGVVQSPRYKIIEKKQPVAFWCNPISGHNTLYWYLQNLGQGPELLIRYENEEAVDDSQLPKDRFSAERLKGVDSTLKIQPAELGDSAVYLCASSPSWDRANEQYFGPGTRLTVT.

The chain employs TRBV4-1 and TRBJ1-2, with a weak D call TRBD1 (6 bases). CDR1 is MGHRA, CDR2 YSYEKL, per germline. The CDR3 loop spans 16 amino acids. The V and J ends lost 0 bases and 2 bases respectively, with 13 bases between them. CDR3 region: CASSQDRNRANYGYTF. CDR3 coding DNA: TGCGCCAGCAGCCAAGATCGTAACAGGGCCAACTATGGCTACACCTTC.

The chain is built from TRBV5-6 and TRBJ2-2; D unclear. V shed 0 bases and J shed 9 bases, with 6 bases lying between them. Germline V gene lookup returns CDR1 SGHDT and CDR2 YYEEEE. This CDR3 has 12 residues. The CDR3 here is CASSLAARELFF. In DNA form, the CDR3 reads TGTGCCAGCAGCTTGGCTGCGAGGGAGCTGTTTTTT. The full variable domain, completed using reference TRBV5-6 and TRBJ2-2, is DAGVTQSPTHLIKTRGQQVTLRCSPKSGHDTVSWYQQALGQGPQFIFQYYEEEERQRGNFPDRFSGHQFPNYSSELNVNALLLGDSALYLCASSLAARELFFGEGSRLTVL.

The genes are TRBV7-9 and TRBJ1-4; 7 nucleotides align to TRBD1. The CDR3 runs to 16 residues. CDR1 and CDR2 from the germline V gene are SEHNR and FQNEAQ (reference sequence). With 4 bases clipped from V and 3 bases from J, the junction kept 8 bases outside the gene matches. CDR3 sequence (DNA): TGTGCCAGCAGCTCCTGGGACAGTTCCCCTAATGAAAAACTGTTTTTT. Its protein product is CASSSWDSSPNEKLFF.

The chain has TRBV6-5 and TRBJ2-7, with 10 bases lining up with TRBD1. With V trimmed by 0 bases and J by 2 bases, 4 bases remained unmatched. The CDR3 totals 16 residues. Germline-derived CDR1 and CDR2 are MNHEY and SVGAGI. The CDR3 nucleotides are TGTGCCAGCAGTTACTCATCGGGACAGGGGACCTACGAGCAGTACTTC. Protein product: CASSYSSGQGTYEQYF.

The chain couples TRBV28 to TRBJ1-4; D gene uncertain. V lost 5 bases and J 3 bases, leaving 7 bases between the germline ends. The germline CDR1 and CDR2 sequences are MDHEN and SYDVKM. The CDR3 consists of 13 residues. CDR3 DNA: TGTGCCAGCAGTCCCGACTCTAATGAAAAACTGTTTTTT. Its translation is CASSPDSNEKLFF.

This clone occurred a few times. This chain joins TRBV5-1 and TRBJ1-4; tentatively, D is TRBD1 (6 bases). Trimming took 3 bases from V and 3 from J, leaving 12 bases between them. This CDR3 has 15 residues. The germline gives CDR1 SGHRS, CDR2 YFSETQ. The DNA for the CDR3 is TGCGCCAGCAGCTACACAGGGTTGGCTAATGAAAAACTGTTTTTT. It translates to CASSYTGLANEKLFF.

This clone has just a few counts. CDR3 sequence: CASSIQGNTQYF. The CDR3 coding sequence is TGTGCCAGCAGCATCCAGGGAAATACGCAGTATTTT. The genes are TRBV9 and TRBJ2-3, with D possibly TRBD1 on 5 matching bases. This CDR3 comprises 12 residues. Trimming took 4 bases from V and 7 from J, leaving 10 bases between them. Germline CDR1 SGDLS, CDR2 YYNGEE.

This chain connects TRBV30 to TRBJ1-2; TRBD1 aligns across 7 bases. CDR1 and CDR2 (germline): GTSNPN, SVGIG (reference sequence). The CDR3 is 19 residues long. Trimming removed 1 base from V and 5 bases from J; junction bases left unmatched: 22. CDR3 amino acids: CAWSAYDSWETARGYGYTF. CDR3 DNA: TGTGCCTGGAGTGCCTACGACTCGTGGGAAACAGCCAGGGGGTATGGCTACACCTTC.

The rearrangement joins TRBV27 to TRBJ1-5, with TRBD1 identical over 8 bases. Germline lookup yields CDR1 MNHEY and CDR2 SMNVEV (reference sequence). The CDR3 is 17 residues long. Trimming at V came to 4 bases and at J to 4 bases, leaving 12 bases not matched to a gene. The DNA for the CDR3 is TGTGCCAGCAGTTCCACAACAGGGACAGGAATAAATCAGCCCCAGCATTTT. This sequence encodes CASSSTTGTGINQPQHF.

The chain links TRBV6-4 to TRBJ2-1; 9 nucleotides match TRBD1. J was trimmed by 10 bases and V by 3 bases; bases with no gene match: 10. The CDR3 consists of 15 residues. Germline V gives CDR1 MRHNA, CDR2 SNTAGT. CDR3: CASSEQTGGWGEQFF. CDR3 in DNA: TGTGCCAGCAGTGAGCAGACAGGGGGATGGGGCGAGCAGTTCTTC.